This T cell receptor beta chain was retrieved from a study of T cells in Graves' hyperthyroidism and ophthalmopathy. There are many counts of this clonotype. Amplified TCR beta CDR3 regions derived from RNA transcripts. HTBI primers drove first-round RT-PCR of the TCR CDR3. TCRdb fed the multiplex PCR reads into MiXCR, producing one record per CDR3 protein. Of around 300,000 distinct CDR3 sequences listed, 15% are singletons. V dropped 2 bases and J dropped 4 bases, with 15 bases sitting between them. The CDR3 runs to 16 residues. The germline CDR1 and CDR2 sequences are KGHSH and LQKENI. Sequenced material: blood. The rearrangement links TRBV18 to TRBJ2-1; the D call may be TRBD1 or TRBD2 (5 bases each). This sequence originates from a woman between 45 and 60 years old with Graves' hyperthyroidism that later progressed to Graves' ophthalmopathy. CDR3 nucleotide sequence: TGTGCCAGCTCACCAACCGGGATGGGGGTATACAATGAGCAGTTCTTC. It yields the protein CASSPTGMGVYNEQFF.